Listed here are 8 T cell receptor beta chains from one sample, sequenced in a study of regulatory T cells in long-lasting Graves disease. According to the study, TCR beta libraries were built with iRepertoire HTBI primers and CDR3-region Arm-PCR. TCRdb re-derived calls from the multiplex PCR reads in MiXCR, one entry per CDR3 protein. The sample carries 250,000 to 400,000 distinct CDR3 sequences, 15% to 20% recorded once. Regarding time point: newly diagnosed GD, antithyroid drugs for less than 3 months. After RNA was extracted from PBMCs, the TCR library was made from it. Sequenced here: peripheral blood mononuclear cells (PBMCs), sampled at new diagnosis, from a patient treated with antithyroid drugs. These TCRs come from a female donor with Graves disease.

The chain carries TRBV18 and TRBJ1-2; the D gene is possibly TRBD1 (5 bases). This CDR3 is built from 13 residues. V dropped 2 bases and J dropped 8 bases, with 12 bases sitting between them. The V gene's germline CDR1 is KGHSH and CDR2 LQKENI. The CDR3 DNA is TGTGCCAGCTCACCAGAGTCCGGGGGGGGCTACACCTTC. Translated: CASSPESGGGYTF.

This clonotype was seen only a few times. This chain links TRBV11-1 with TRBJ2-3; D might be TRBD1 (5 bases). Germline loops: CDR1 SGHAT, CDR2 FQDESV (reference sequence). The V gene lost 4 bases and the J gene lost 3 bases, with 11 bases spanning the gap. This CDR3 has 14 amino acids. The CDR3, as DNA: TGTGCCAGCAGCTATCGTCCAGGGACAGATACGCAGTATTTT. It translates to CASSYRPGTDTQYF.

The sample holds many counts of this clonotype. The genes are TRBV20-1 and TRBJ1-4; possible D gene TRBD1, 5 bases. Germline V CDR1 and CDR2: DFQATT, SNEGSKA (reference sequence). This CDR3 comprises 14 residues. V lost 5 bases and J 0 bases, leaving 10 bases between the germline ends. The CDR3 is CSAGAGPTNEKLFF. The CDR3 nucleotides read TGCAGTGCTGGGGCCGGCCCAACTAATGAAAAACTGTTTTTT.

This clonotype came up many times. The chain has TRBV6-1 and TRBJ2-3; D uncertain. V was cut by 7 bases and J by 3 bases, with 20 bases left in between. CDR3 length equals 16 residues. In germline, CDR1 is MNHNS, CDR2 SASEGT. The CDR3 sequence is CASIELFPLGTDTQYF. The CDR3 DNA follows: TGTGCCAGCATTGAGCTATTCCCATTGGGTACAGATACGCAGTATTTT.

With regard to this clonotype: A much larger clone sits a single nucleotide away, making a read error possible. The chain carries TRBV12-3 or TRBV12-4 and TRBJ2-6, with D hard to call. This CDR3 region has 12 residues. The CDR3 coding sequence is TGTGCCAGCACCGTTCGGGCCAACGCCCTGACTTTC. It specifies CASTVRANALTF.

This clonotype showed up many times. The chain recombines TRBV6-9 with TRBJ2-1; 10 nucleotides align to TRBD2. With 2 bases clipped from V and 3 bases from J, the junction kept 16 bases outside the gene matches. The CDR3 length is 20 residues. Germline V gene lookup returns CDR1 MNHGY and CDR2 SVAAGI. The DNA for the CDR3 is TGTGCCAGCAGTTATCCGATCGGCGGGACTAGCGATCACCACTACAATGAGCAGTTCTTC. Translated: CASSYPIGGTSDHHYNEQFF.

Points on this clonotype: This sequence may be a read error, since a much larger clone differs from it by one base. V usage is TRBV4-2 and J usage is TRBJ2-3, with a possible D match to TRBD2 (6 bases). Germline V gives CDR1 LGHNA, CDR2 YNFKEQ. The CDR3 runs 16 residues. V dropped 0 bases and J dropped 0 bases, with 10 bases sitting between them. The CDR3 DNA reads as TGTGCCAGCAGCCAAGAAGGGCTAGCGAGCACAGATACGCAGTATTTT. This sequence encodes CASSQEGLASTDTQYF.

This chain uses TRBV19 with TRBJ2-1; TRBD2 agrees at 15 bases. Germline V gene data show CDR1 as LNHDA and CDR2 as SQIVND (reference sequence). V trimming: 3 bases; J trimming: 4 bases; junction bases outside the gene matches: 10. The CDR3 contains 19 residues. CDR3 DNA sequence: TGTGCCAGTAGTATTCCCCTAGGACTAGCGGGAGGGTTGTACAATGAGCAGTTCTTC. Translated: CASSIPLGLAGGLYNEQFF.